This T cell receptor (beta chain) originates from a study of breast tumors, draining lymph nodes, adjacent tissues. In its sample, this clonotype was seen a few times. The antigen is not known. Study-level points and caveats: Tumor and nontumor repertoires were significantly more similar in luminal-like than in basal-like breast cancer. Data only fit, rather than demonstrated, lymph node origin of most tumor T cells. The data were judged consistent with most tumor T cells coming from lymph node and expanding in tumor. Compared with lymph nodes, tumors were less diverse; compared with nontumor tissue, more.

CDR3 size: 14 residues. Germline V gene lookup returns CDR1 MNHNY and CDR2 SVGAGI (reference sequence). Trimming removed 5 bases from V and 2 bases from J, with 12 bases in between. TCRdb used MiXCR to reprocess the multiplex PCR reads, holding one entry per CDR3 protein. The sample holds fewer than 200,000 distinct CDR3 sequences, 30% to 35% seen once. The lymph nodes were axillary draining lymph nodes from breast cancer patients. The source material was axillary lymph node tissue. This chain joins TRBV6-6 and TRBJ1-2; D ambiguous. The source is a female donor with breast cancer. Some clones in this sample may be carry-over from other donors' samples. The CDR3 nucleotides are TGTGCCAGCAGTCTCGGACTCCGGAACTATGGCTACACCTTC. Amino acids: CASSLGLRNYGYTF.